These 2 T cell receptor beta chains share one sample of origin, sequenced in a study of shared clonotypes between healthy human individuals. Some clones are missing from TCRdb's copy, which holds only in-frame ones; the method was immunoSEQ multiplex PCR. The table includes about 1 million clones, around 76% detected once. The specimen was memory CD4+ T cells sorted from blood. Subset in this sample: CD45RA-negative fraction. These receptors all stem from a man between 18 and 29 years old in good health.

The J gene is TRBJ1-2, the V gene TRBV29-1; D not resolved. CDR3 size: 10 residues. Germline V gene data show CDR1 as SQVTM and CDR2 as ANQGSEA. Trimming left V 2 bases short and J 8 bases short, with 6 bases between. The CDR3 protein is CSVESEGYTF. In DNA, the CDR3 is TGCAGCGTTGAAAGCGAGGGCTACACCTTC.

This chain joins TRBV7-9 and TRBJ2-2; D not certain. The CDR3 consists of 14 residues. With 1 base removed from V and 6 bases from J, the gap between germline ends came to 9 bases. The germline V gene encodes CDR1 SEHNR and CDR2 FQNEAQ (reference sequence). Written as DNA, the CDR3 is TGTGCCAGCAGCTTAGTCTCGGCCCCCGGGGAGCTGTTTTTT. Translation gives CASSLVSAPGELFF.